This entry lists 5 T cell receptor beta chains sequenced from one sample in a study of cytomegalovirus exposure and HLA in healthy donors. With 60 Vbeta and 13 Jbeta primers, the PCR was carried out. Libraries were prepared by immunoSEQ multiplex PCR; TCRdb keeps only in-frame clonotypes and omits some of them. The sample has approximately 120,000 clones, 77% seen once; the top ten hold about 10%. Sample: PBMCs. The receptors derive from a man aged 35 to 55 in good health and CMV-seropositive.

The table lists this clone with a count of one. The V call is TRBV6-1, the J call TRBJ1-1, with 9 positions matching TRBD1. CDR1 and CDR2 (germline): MNHNS, SASEGT. This CDR3 is built from 18 residues. With 3 bases clipped from V and 8 bases from J, the junction kept 19 bases outside the gene matches. As DNA, the CDR3 is TGTGCCAGCAGTGACAACGTTTTTCCGGGACAGGGCATCTCCGAAGCTTTCTTT. This gives the protein CASSDNVFPGQGISEAFF.

The chain recombines TRBV28 with TRBJ2-1; 8 nucleotides line up with TRBD2. The junction had 3 bases not matched to a gene; V was cut back by 4 bases and J by 10 bases. The CDR3 loop spans 12 amino acids. Germline V lookup: CDR1 MDHEN, CDR2 SYDVKM. CDR3 sequence: CASSSQRGEQFF. The CDR3 nucleotides are TGTGCCAGCAGTTCCCAGCGGGGGGAGCAGTTCTTC.

The chain employs TRBV6-5 and TRBJ2-7, with D possibly being TRBD2 (6 bases). Germline V lookup: CDR1 MNHEY, CDR2 SVGAGI. V was clipped by 7 bases and J by 2 bases, with 18 bases between them. The CDR3 sequence is 15 residues long. The CDR3 loop reads CASTLGSGGAYEQYF. The CDR3 coding sequence is TGTGCCAGCACCCTAGGGTCAGGCGGGGCCTACGAGCAGTACTTC.

The chain is built from TRBV1 and TRBJ2-3; TRBD2, the table's D call, lacks a check against the DNA. TRBV1 is a pseudogene segment. This CDR3 spans 14 amino acids. CDR3 DNA: TGCACCAGCAGCCCCCCAAGCCGATACGGGGGGCAGTATTTT. Residues: CTSSPPSRYGGQYF.

V is TRBV5-8 and J is TRBJ2-1, with 10 positions matching TRBD1. Germline CDR1 and CDR2: SGHTS and YDEGEE. The length of the CDR3 is 16 residues. J gave up 6 bases and V 2 bases, and 8 bases lay outside the gene matches. The CDR3 coding sequence is TGTGCCAGCAGCTTCCCGGGACAGGGGTTGTTCAATGAGCAGTTCTTC. It specifies CASSFPGQGLFNEQFF.